Listed below are T cell receptor beta chains from one sample, sequenced in a study of glioma-infiltrating T cells after dendritic cell vaccination. Method: immunoSEQ multiplex PCR; TCRdb's copy keeps in-frame clones and lacks some. The sample records under 75,000 clones, about 83% being singletons. The specimen was blood, collected after dendritic cell vaccination. The source is a human donor with glioblastoma. Each CDR3 is given with its conserved first and last residue. D genes are given only for firm matches. Size tells how often a clone was seen (once, few, many) or the class of an expanded clone, and some rows leave it out.

size	V	D	J	length	DNA	CDR3
NA	TRBV9	TRBD2	TRBJ2-2	15	TGTGCCAGCAGCGCAAGCGGGGGGTACGGCGGGGAGCTGTTTTTT	CASSASGGYGGELFF
NA	TRBV10-3	NA	TRBJ1-4	15	TGTGCCATCAGCGGTGCAGGCCGAACTAATGAAAAACTGTTTTTT	CAISGAGRTNEKLFF
NA	TRBV7-2	TRBD2	TRBJ2-1	15	TGTGCCAGCAGCGCGCTAGCGGGGTCCCCGGGAGAGCAGTTCTTC	CASSALAGSPGEQFF
once	TRBV9	NA	TRBJ2-2	15	TGTGCCAGCAGCGTACCGGACAGCTTGACCGGGGAGCTGTTTTTT	CASSVPDSLTGELFF
NA	TRBV5-1	TRBD2	TRBJ2-5	13	TGCGCCAGCACGTCTAGCGGCCAAGAGACCCAGTACTTC	CASTSSGQETQYF
NA	TRBV9	TRBD2	TRBJ2-2	16	TGTGCCAGCAGCTCTTTAGCGGGGTTGAACACCGGGGAGCTGTTTTTT	CASSSLAGLNTGELFF
NA	TRBV7-2	NA	TRBJ1-2	13	TGTGCCAGCAGCTTAGCGAACGGCTATGGCTACACCTTC	CASSLANGYGYTF
NA	TRBV27	TRBD2	TRBJ2-1	17	TGTGCCAGCAGCTACGGACTAGCGGGACTGTCCTACAATGAGCAGTTCTTC	CASSYGLAGLSYNEQFF
once	TRBV11-2	NA	TRBJ2-5	13	TGTGCCAGCAGCCCGGCGGGCACGGGGACCCAGTACTTC	CASSPAGTGTQYF
NA	TRBV5-1	TRBD2	TRBJ2-1	17	TGCGCCAGCAGCGGCACTTGGGGGACTAGCGGGGCCTCCGAGCAGTTCTTC	CASSGTWGTSGASEQFF
NA	TRBV23-1	NA	TRBJ2-3	15	TGCGCCAGCAGTCAAGGGGCAGGCATCACAGATACGCAGTATTTT	CASSQGAGITDTQYF
NA	TRBV4-3	NA	TRBJ1-6	16	TGCGCCAGCAGCCAAGATCTTAGGGGAGGGAATTCACCCCTCCACTTT	CASSQDLRGGNSPLHF